The source of this T cell receptor beta chain is a study of blood T cell repertoires in COVID-19. As for the study in general: Samples of COVID-19 (acute and convalescent) were obtained from the United States, Italy and Spain. The analysed material was cDNA or gDNA that came from T cells, B-cell-depleted T cells, or PBMCs.

Recovered participants had two consecutive negative NP/OP PCR tests, healthcare professional clearance, or symptom resolution. In the original analysis: Counts of nucleated cells, estimated from reference gene primer amplification, were obtained. Clones were read by immunoSEQ multiplex PCR, and TCRdb kept only the in-frame ones, dropping some. Clone size and V and J calls were adopted from that table, with D and trimming inferred from the DNA. The sample includes about 330,000 clones, over 75% of them seen just once. Germline CDR1 and CDR2: MNHEY and SVGEGT. The ends lost 4 bases at V and 6 bases at J; junction bases unmatched: 7. The CDR3 extends over 16 amino acids.

The TCR sequence derives from a man younger than 45 who had recovered from COVID-19. The genes are TRBV6-2 or TRBV6-3 and TRBJ1-6; 9 bases agree with TRBD1. Material for sequencing was PBMCs or T cells enriched from blood (not recorded which). CDR3 in amino acids: CASSWGPDRGNSPLHF. CDR3 nucleotides: TGTGCCAGCAGTTGGGGCCCGGACAGGGGTAATTCACCCCTCCACTTT.